This T cell receptor beta chain was found in a study of blood T cell repertoires in COVID-19. About the research overall: In each case, the material was cDNA or gDNA derived from T cells, B-cell-depleted T cells, or PBMCs.

In the source study's methods: From reference gene primer amplification, estimates of nucleated cell counts were derived. Here immunoSEQ multiplex PCR was the method, and the copy in TCRdb shows in-frame clones only, minus some. V and J calls and clone size are given by that table; D and trimming were obtained from the DNA. The sample yields about 47,000 clones, 65% to 85% seen once. The length of the CDR3 is 18 residues. Looked up from germline, CDR1 is MGHRA and CDR2 is YSYEKL. The ends lost 4 bases at V and 3 bases at J; junction bases unmatched: 8. Sequenced input: peripheral blood. The receptor was isolated from a woman at least 80 years old with COVID-19, enrolled during active disease. The chain employs TRBV4-1 and TRBJ2-2; 13 bases align to TRBD2. The CDR3 DNA reads TGCGCCAGCAGCCCTGTCCGACTAGCGGGAGGACACACCGGGGAGCTGTTTTTT. It translates to CASSPVRLAGGHTGELFF.